A selection of T cell receptor beta chains follows, all from one sample in a study of T cell repertoires in cytomegalovirus infection. Using its own MiXCR run on the reads, TCRdb lists one record per CDR3 protein. The data show about 460,000 distinct CDR3 sequences, 10% to 12% seen once. Sequencing was carried out using PBMCs. These receptors were collected from a human donor in good health (CMV status not recorded). Some clones in this sample may be carry-over from other donors' samples. The CDR3 runs from the conserved cysteine through the conserved F or W. D genes are given only for firm matches. Clone size appears in some rows only: once, few, many, or a class for an expanded clone.

J,size,length,D,V,CDR3,DNA
TRBJ2-3,many,13,.,TRBV5-1,CASSLGTPDTQYF,TGCGCCAGCAGCCTCGGCACCCCGGATACGCAGTATTTT
TRBJ2-1,.,15,TRBD2,TRBV30,CGMSPGTSGSSEQFF,TGTGGGATGAGCCCGGGGACTAGCGGGAGTAGTGAGCAGTTCTTC
TRBJ1-1,many,14,.,TRBV12-3/TRBV12-4,CASRSILPNTEAFF,TGTGCCAGCAGATCCATCCTCCCGAACACTGAAGCTTTCTTT
TRBJ2-7,many,13,TRBD1,TRBV27,CAIVDRGLYEQYF,TGTGCCATCGTGGACAGGGGCCTTTACGAGCAGTACTTC
TRBJ2-7,many,16,.,TRBV7-3,CASSSRLGTYSYEQYF,TGTGCCAGCAGCTCCCGATTGGGGACTTACTCCTACGAGCAGTACTTC
TRBJ1-2,few,15,.,TRBV5-1,CASSLAAAGLGGYTF,TGCGCCAGCAGCTTGGCCGCGGCGGGGCTCGGCGGCTACACCTTC
TRBJ2-7,many,11,.,TRBV7-9,CASSLSHEQYF,TGTGCCAGCAGTTTGTCCCACGAGCAGTACTTC
TRBJ2-7,many,15,.,TRBV5-1,CASSSTGPGTYEQYF,TGCGCCAGCAGCTCCACGGGCCCGGGGACCTACGAGCAGTACTTC
TRBJ2-3,few,12,.,TRBV20-1,CSARRLVDTQYF,TGCAGTGCTAGAAGACTCGTCGATACGCAGTATTTT
TRBJ1-1,many,15,.,TRBV6-6,CASSYYKELNTEAFF,TGTGCCAGCAGTTATTACAAGGAGCTGAACACTGAAGCTTTCTTT
TRBJ1-2,many,15,.,TRBV5-4,CASRPRGGEENGYTF,TGTGCCAGCAGACCTCGAGGGGGGGAGGAAAATGGCTACACCTTC
TRBJ2-5,few,15,.,TRBV6-1,CASGGNTGVTETQYF,TGTGCCAGCGGAGGGAACACAGGGGTTACAGAGACCCAGTACTTC
TRBJ1-5,many,11,.,TRBV25-1,CAAGATGPQHF,TGTGCCGCAGGGGCCACCGGGCCCCAGCATTTT
TRBJ2-7,.,14,.,TRBV5-6,CASSRRGSPYEQYF,TGTGCCAGCAGCAGACGTGGCAGTCCCTACGAGCAGTACTTC
TRBJ2-1,many,14,.,TRBV11-2,CASSAEAGSNEQFF,TGTGCCAGCAGCGCGGAGGCAGGGTCCAATGAGCAGTTCTTC
TRBJ1-2,few,13,.,TRBV28,CASSPSRHDGYTF,TGTGCCAGCAGTCCCTCCCGACATGATGGCTACACCTTC
TRBJ1-2,many,14,TRBD1,TRBV7-8,CASSLSGTGDGYTF,TGTGCCAGCAGCTTATCGGGGACAGGGGATGGCTACACCTTC
TRBJ1-2,many,16,.,TRBV7-8,CASSSRGQESNYGYTF,TGTGCCAGCAGCTCCCGGGGGCAGGAATCTAACTATGGCTACACCTTC
TRBJ2-7,many,16,TRBD2,TRBV28,CASSSTGTSPPREQYF,TGTGCCAGCAGTTCAACCGGGACTAGTCCACCCCGGGAGCAGTACTTC
TRBJ2-3,few,12,.,TRBV20-1,CSAPSGADTQYF,TGCAGTGCTCCGTCGGGGGCAGATACGCAGTATTTT
TRBJ1-2,many,14,TRBD1,TRBV7-9,CASSPRGTGDGYTF,TGTGCCAGCAGCCCCAGAGGGACAGGGGATGGCTACACCTTC
TRBJ2-1,.,14,TRBD1,TRBV20-1,CSVRKGAGYNEQFF,TGCAGTGTCCGAAAGGGGGCTGGCTACAATGAGCAGTTCTTC
TRBJ2-5,many,15,TRBD1,TRBV11-2,CASSMDRGLGETQYF,TGTGCCAGCAGCATGGACAGGGGGCTCGGAGAGACCCAGTACTTC
TRBJ1-3,many,14,.,TRBV7-9,CASSLADSGNTIYF,TGTGCCAGCAGCTTAGCCGACTCTGGAAACACCATATATTTT
TRBJ2-3,.,13,.,TRBV29-1,CSVAIGRSDTQYF,TGCAGCGTTGCCATAGGGAGATCAGATACGCAGTATTTT
TRBJ2-1,many,15,TRBD2,TRBV7-3,CASSQSGGAGNEQFF,TGTGCCAGCAGCCAGAGCGGGGGGGCCGGAAATGAGCAGTTCTTC
TRBJ2-1,many,16,TRBD2,TRBV6-2/TRBV6-3,CASSYSREGAYNEQFF,TGTGCCAGCAGTTACTCGCGGGAGGGGGCATACAATGAGCAGTTCTTC
TRBJ2-2,many,15,.,TRBV6-5,CASSRDGTNTGELFF,TGTGCCAGCAGCCGGGACGGAACGAACACCGGGGAGCTGTTTTTT
TRBJ1-5,many,17,TRBD1,TRBV7-8,CASSPGTGGASNQPQHF,TGTGCCAGCAGCCCGGGGACAGGGGGCGCGAGCAATCAGCCCCAGCATTTT
TRBJ2-3,few,16,TRBD2,TRBV19,CASSIVTSGSADTQYF,TGTGCCAGTAGTATTGTTACTAGCGGGAGTGCAGATACGCAGTATTTT
TRBJ1-5,.,15,TRBD1,TRBV5-6,CASSAGTGVFQPQHF,TGTGCCAGCAGCGCCGGGACAGGGGTTTTTCAGCCCCAGCATTTT
TRBJ2-1,.,16,.,TRBV6-5,CASSYQLRGSSNEQFF,TGTGCCAGCAGTTACCAACTAAGGGGGAGTAGCAATGAGCAGTTCTTC
TRBJ2-2,.,14,.,TRBV29-1,CSVEDLANTGELFF,TGCAGCGTTGAAGACCTCGCGAACACCGGGGAGCTGTTTTTT
TRBJ2-1,.,12,.,TRBV20-1,CSAHGRPPEQFF,TGCAGTGCCCATGGACGCCCTCCTGAGCAGTTCTTC
TRBJ1-1,many,18,.,TRBV4-1,CASSQGRELRTLNTEAFF,TGCGCCAGCAGCCAAGGCCGTGAGCTCCGTACTTTGAACACTGAAGCTTTCTTT
TRBJ1-2,many,12,TRBD1,TRBV20-1,CSANSQGDGYTF,TGCAGTGCGAACTCCCAGGGGGATGGCTACACCTTC
TRBJ2-4,many,16,.,TRBV28,CASSLWTRRVENIQYF,TGTGCCAGCAGTTTATGGACGAGGAGGGTTGAAAACATTCAGTACTTC
TRBJ1-5,.,13,.,TRBV20-1,CSARVTSNQPQHF,TGCAGTGCTAGGGTTACAAGCAATCAGCCCCAGCATTTT
TRBJ2-7,many,16,.,TRBV11-2,CASSFPTGTVAYEQYF,TGTGCCAGCAGCTTCCCTACCGGGACGGTCGCCTACGAGCAGTACTTC
TRBJ1-5,few,15,.,TRBV19,CASSRTKLSNQPQHF,TGTGCCAGTAGTAGGACGAAACTTAGCAATCAGCCCCAGCATTTT
TRBJ1-1,few,18,.,TRBV14,CASSQLPGRQAMNTEAFF,TGTGCCAGCAGCCAGCTTCCGGGACGGCAGGCGATGAACACTGAAGCTTTCTTT
TRBJ2-5,many,16,TRBD1,TRBV7-2,CASSRTRAGGRETQYF,TGTGCCAGCAGCCGGACCCGCGCAGGGGGTAGGGAGACCCAGTACTTC
TRBJ1-2,many,13,.,TRBV7-9,CASSLVSSDGYTF,TGTGCCAGCAGCTTAGTTAGTTCGGATGGCTACACCTTC
TRBJ1-1,many,14,.,TRBV4-2,CASSHPPGALKAFF,TGTGCCAGCAGCCATCCACCGGGGGCACTTAAAGCTTTCTTT
TRBJ1-5,few,14,.,TRBV24-1,CATSSTPNSQPQHF,TGTGCCACCAGTTCGACGCCGAATTCCCAGCCCCAGCATTTT
TRBJ2-1,.,14,TRBD2,TRBV20-1,CSAGTSGGNNEQFF,TGCAGTGCTGGGACTAGCGGGGGGAACAATGAGCAGTTCTTC
TRBJ1-5,many,16,.,TRBV7-8,CASSLVGGASNQPQHF,TGTGCCAGCAGCTTAGTCGGCGGGGCAAGCAATCAGCCCCAGCATTTT
TRBJ2-3,many,15,TRBD2,TRBV6-4,CASSETSGGTDTQYF,TGTGCCAGCAGTGAGACTAGCGGGGGCACAGATACGCAGTATTTT
TRBJ2-5,many,14,TRBD1,TRBV18,CASSPGQGAETQYF,TGTGCCAGCTCACCCGGACAGGGGGCAGAGACCCAGTACTTC
TRBJ1-2,.,15,TRBD1,TRBV29-1,CSVQRSKGGIYGYTF,TGCAGCGTTCAAAGGTCGAAAGGGGGCATCTATGGCTACACCTTC
TRBJ2-2,few,17,.,TRBV14,CASSRLAGLGGTGELFF,TGTGCCAGCAGCCGCCTCGCGGGACTCGGTGGCACCGGGGAGCTGTTTTTT
TRBJ2-5,many,12,.,TRBV7-6,CASSPREGTQYF,TGTGCCAGCAGCCCCCGCGAAGGGACCCAGTACTTC
TRBJ2-1,few,14,TRBD2,TRBV20-1,CSVPGLARAGEQFF,TGCAGTGTCCCGGGACTAGCCCGGGCGGGTGAGCAGTTCTTC
TRBJ2-7,many,15,TRBD1,TRBV5-1,CASSLAGTGVHEQYF,TGCGCCAGCAGCTTGGCCGGGACAGGGGTCCACGAGCAGTACTTC